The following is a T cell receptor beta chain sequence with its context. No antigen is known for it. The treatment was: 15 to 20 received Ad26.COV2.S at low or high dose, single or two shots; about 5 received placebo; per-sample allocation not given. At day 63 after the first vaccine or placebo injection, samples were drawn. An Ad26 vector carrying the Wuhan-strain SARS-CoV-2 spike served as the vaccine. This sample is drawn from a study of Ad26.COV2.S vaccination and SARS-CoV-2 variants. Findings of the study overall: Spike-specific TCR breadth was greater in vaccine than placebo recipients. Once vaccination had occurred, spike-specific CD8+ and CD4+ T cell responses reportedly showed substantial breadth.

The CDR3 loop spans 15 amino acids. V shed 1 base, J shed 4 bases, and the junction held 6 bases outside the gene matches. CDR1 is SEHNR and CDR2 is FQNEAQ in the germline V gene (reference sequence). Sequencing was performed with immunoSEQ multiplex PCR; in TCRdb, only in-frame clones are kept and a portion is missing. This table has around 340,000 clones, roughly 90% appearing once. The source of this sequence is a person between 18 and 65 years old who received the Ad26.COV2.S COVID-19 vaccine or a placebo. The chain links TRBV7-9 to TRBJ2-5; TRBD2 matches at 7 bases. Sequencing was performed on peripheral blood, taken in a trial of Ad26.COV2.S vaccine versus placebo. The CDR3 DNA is TGTGCCAGCAGCTTAGTCCGCGGGAGCGGAGAGACCCAGTACTTC. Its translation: CASSLVRGSGETQYF.